This T cell receptor (beta chain) was documented in a study of blood T cell repertoires in COVID-19. As for the study in general: Specimens from acute and convalescent COVID-19 originated in the United States, Italy and Spain. Sources were T cells, B-cell-depleted T cells, or PBMCs; the material itself was cDNA or gDNA.

Under the authors' procedure: For nucleated cells, counts were estimated from reference gene primer amplification. TCRdb's copy holds only in-frame clones and misses some; the assay was immunoSEQ multiplex PCR. That table is the source of V, J and clone size, and D and trimming were worked out from the DNA. Of some 120,000 clones in the sample, around four fifths were seen once. Trimming removed 0 bases at V and 0 bases at J, with 8 bases between. From germline, CDR1 is MNHNY and CDR2 SVGAGI (reference sequence). The CDR3 runs 15 residues. This chain joins TRBV6-6 and TRBJ1-1; unclear D gene. The sample comprised peripheral blood. This clonotype originated in a human donor in a cohort sampled during active COVID-19. The CDR3 loop reads CASSYSPRMNTEAFF. The CDR3 DNA reads as TGTGCCAGCAGTTACTCGCCGCGGATGAACACTGAAGCTTTCTTT.